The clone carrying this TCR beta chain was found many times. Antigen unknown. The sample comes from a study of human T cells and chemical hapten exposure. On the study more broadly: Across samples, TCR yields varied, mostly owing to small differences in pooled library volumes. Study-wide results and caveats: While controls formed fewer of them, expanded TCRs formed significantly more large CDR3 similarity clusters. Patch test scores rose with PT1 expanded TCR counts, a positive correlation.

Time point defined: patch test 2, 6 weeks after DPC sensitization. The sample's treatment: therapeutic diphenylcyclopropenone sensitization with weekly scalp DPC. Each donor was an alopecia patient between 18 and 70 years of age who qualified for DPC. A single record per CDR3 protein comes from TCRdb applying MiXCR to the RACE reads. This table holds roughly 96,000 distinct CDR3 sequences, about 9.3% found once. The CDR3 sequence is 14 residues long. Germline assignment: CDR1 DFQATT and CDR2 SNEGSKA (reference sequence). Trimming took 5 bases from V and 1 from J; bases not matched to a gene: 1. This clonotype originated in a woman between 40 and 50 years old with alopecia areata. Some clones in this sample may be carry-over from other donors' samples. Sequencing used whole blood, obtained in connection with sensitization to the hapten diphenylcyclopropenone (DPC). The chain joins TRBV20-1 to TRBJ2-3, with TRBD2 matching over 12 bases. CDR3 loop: CSAWTSGGTDTQYF. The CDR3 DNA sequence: TGCAGTGCTTGGACTAGCGGGGGCACAGATACGCAGTATTTT.